The 17 T cell receptor beta chains listed next were all sequenced from one sample in a study of shared clonotypes between healthy human individuals. Assay used: immunoSEQ multiplex PCR; TCRdb lists only in-frame clones, some missing. The repertoire holds approximately 740,000 clones, with around 92% as singletons. Selected positively for CCR7 and CD45RO-negative, naive CD8 cells excluded terminally differentiated effector memory CD45RA+ cells. What was sequenced was naive CD8+ T cells sorted from blood. These receptors came from a man under 40 in good health.

V usage is TRBV25-1 and J usage is TRBJ1-3; D is ambiguous. Trimming removed 5 bases from V and 0 bases from J, with 11 bases in between. CDR3 length: 15 amino acids. Germline CDR1 is MGHDK and CDR2 is SYGVNS. CDR3 loop: CASSPPASSGNTIYF. Here the CDR3 DNA reads TGTGCCAGCAGTCCACCAGCCAGCTCTGGAAACACCATATATTTT.

The chain employs TRBV19 and TRBJ1-5; D is undetermined. The CDR3 contains 13 residues. Germline V lookup: CDR1 LNHDA, CDR2 SQIVND (reference sequence). Deletions cut 3 bases from V and 4 bases from J, with 7 bases between. CDR3 coding DNA: TGTGCCAGTAGTATCCTAGAAAATCAGCCCCAGCATTTT. Translation: CASSILENQPQHF.

The rearrangement joins TRBV7-8 to TRBJ2-1; D may correspond to TRBD1 or TRBD2 (6 bases each). The CDR3 has 16 residues. CDR1 and CDR2 from the germline V gene are SGHVS and FQNEAQ. The V and J ends lost 4 bases and 4 bases respectively, with 17 bases between them. CDR3 sequence (DNA): TGTGCCAGCAGCTCCCCCGCGGGACAACAATACAATGAGCAGTTCTTC. Residues: CASSSPAGQQYNEQFF.

The count of this clone is one. The CDR3 spells CASSYSMQGWYEQYF. CDR3 sequence (DNA): TGTGCCAGCAGTTACTCGATGCAGGGTTGGTACGAGCAGTACTTC. The rearrangement links TRBV6-6 to TRBJ2-7; possibly TRBD1 for D (5 bases). The ends were cut back, 0 bases at V and 4 bases at J, with 13 bases in the middle. There are 15 residues in the CDR3. Germline loops: CDR1 MNHNY, CDR2 SVGAGI (reference sequence).

This chain uses TRBV21-1 with TRBJ2-3; the listed D gene, TRBD2, was not tested against the DNA. TRBV21-1 is deemed a pseudogene. This CDR3 contains 12 residues. The CDR3 loop is CASRTSGDTQYF. The CDR3 coding sequence is TGTGCCAGCAGGACTAGCGGAGATACGCAGTATTTT.

This chain connects TRBV5-1 to TRBJ2-1, with 11 bases matching TRBD2. This CDR3 spans 16 amino acids. CDR1 SGHRS and CDR2 YFSETQ come from the germline V gene. With 4 bases clipped from V and 4 bases from J, the junction kept 7 bases outside the gene matches. CDR3 amino acids: CASSLPTSGVYNEQFF. The CDR3 nucleotides are TGCGCCAGCAGCCTTCCGACTAGCGGGGTATACAATGAGCAGTTCTTC.

The chain has TRBV27 and TRBJ2-7; maybe TRBD2 (5 bases). Trimming took 2 bases from V and 4 from J, leaving 12 bases between them. This CDR3 spans 14 amino acids. Germline V CDR1 and CDR2: MNHEY, SMNVEV (reference sequence). CDR3 sequence: CASSLGSAGYEQYF. CDR3 sequence (DNA): TGTGCCAGCAGTTTAGGGAGCGCAGGATACGAGCAGTACTTC.

V usage is TRBV7-9 and J usage is TRBJ2-7; no definite D call. The V and J ends lost 3 bases and 5 bases respectively, with 8 bases between them. Germline CDR1 is SEHNR and CDR2 is FQNEAQ (reference sequence). CDR3 length: 12 amino acids. CDR3 DNA: TGTGCCAGCAGCTTTCAGTACCACGAGCAGTACTTC. Residues: CASSFQYHEQYF.

This clone was counted only a few times. V gene TRBV28 combines with J gene TRBJ2-7, with D unclear. V lost 3 bases and J lost 3, with 9 bases in between. This CDR3 is 13 amino acids long. CDR1 is MDHEN, CDR2 SYDVKM, per germline. CDR3 sequence reads: CASSLSDGYEQYF. For the CDR3, the DNA is TGTGCCAGCAGTTTGTCAGACGGCTACGAGCAGTACTTC. Drawing the rest from reference TRBV28 and TRBJ2-7, the complete variable domain is DVKVTQSSRYLVKRTGEKVFLECVQDMDHENMFWYRQDPGLGLRLIYFSYDVKMKEKGDIPEGYSVSREKKERFSLILESASTNQTSMYLCASSLSDGYEQYFGPGTRLTVT.

The rearrangement uses TRBV13 and TRBJ2-7, with unresolved D. The CDR3 spans 11 residues. Germline CDR1 is PRHDT and CDR2 is FYEKMQ (reference sequence). V lost 5 bases and J lost 1, with 3 bases in between. The CDR3 loop reads CASSGSYEQYF. In DNA form, the CDR3 reads TGTGCCAGCAGCGGATCCTACGAGCAGTACTTC.

J is TRBJ2-1 and V is TRBV7-9, with D unresolved. Looked up from germline, CDR1 is SEHNR and CDR2 is FQNEAQ (reference sequence). CDR3 length: 15 residues. V lost 5 bases, J lost 0 bases, and 11 bases lay in between. The CDR3 DNA is TGTGCCAGCAGCCCCCCTATGAGCTCCTACAATGAGCAGTTCTTC. Its protein is CASSPPMSSYNEQFF. Complete variable domain (other parts from reference TRBV7-9 and TRBJ2-1): DTGVSQNPRHKITKRGQNVTFRCDPISEHNRLYWYRQTLGQGPEFLTYFQNEAQLEKSRLLSDRFSAERPKGSFSTLEIQRTEQGDSAMYLCASSPPMSSYNEQFFGPGTRLTVL.

The chain employs TRBV27 and TRBJ1-2, with D possibly TRBD1 on 5 matching bases. The V gene's germline CDR1 is MNHEY and CDR2 SMNVEV (reference sequence). This CDR3 region has 14 residues. The ends were cut back, 8 bases at V and 0 bases at J, with 13 bases in the middle. CDR3 in DNA: TGTGCCAGCGGGGGACGGCAAGCTAACTATGGCTACACCTTC. Translated, it gives CASGGRQANYGYTF.

This clone was counted once. V usage is TRBV27 and J usage is TRBJ2-2, with 7 bases that match TRBD2. Germline V gene sequence: CDR1 MNHEY, CDR2 SMNVEV (reference sequence). The ends lost 2 bases at V and 8 bases at J; junction bases unmatched: 8. The CDR3 is made up of 15 amino acids. The CDR3 DNA follows: TGTGCCAGCAGTTTAGGGGCGGGAGCCGCTGGGGAGCTGTTTTTT. Amino acid sequence: CASSLGAGAAGELFF.

This clone was found once. The chain carries TRBV27 and TRBJ2-2, with 10 nucleotides matching TRBD2. V trimming: 6 bases; J trimming: 5 bases; junction bases outside the gene matches: 6. There are 15 residues in the CDR3. CDR1 and CDR2 from the germline V gene are MNHEY and SMNVEV (reference sequence). The CDR3 nucleotides read TGTGCCAGCAGGGAACTAGCGGGATTAACCGGGGAGCTGTTTTTT. Its protein product is CASRELAGLTGELFF.

This rearrangement joins TRBV9 to TRBJ1-5; the match to TRBD1 covers 9 bases. Trimming cost V 3 bases and J 7 bases; bases outside gene matches: 8. This CDR3 spans 15 amino acids. Germline loops: CDR1 SGDLS, CDR2 YYNGEE. For the CDR3, the DNA is TGTGCCAGCAGCGCGGGACAGGGAGTCGGACAGCCCCAGCATTTT. This gives the protein CASSAGQGVGQPQHF. Looking up the rest from reference TRBV9 and TRBJ1-5 gives the full variable domain: DSGVTQTPKHLITATGQRVTLRCSPRSGDLSVYWYQQSLDQGLQFLIQYYNGEERAKGNILERFSAQQFPDLHSELNLSSLELGDSALYFCASSAGQGVGQPQHFGDGTRLSIL.

This chain uses TRBV6-1 with TRBJ2-1; TRBD1 matches 7 bases. Per the germline V gene, CDR1 is MNHNS and CDR2 is SASEGT. The CDR3 is 14 residues long. After removal of 1 base from V and 8 bases from J, the junction contained 5 bases not matched to a gene. Here the CDR3 reads CASSEETGWDEQFF. The DNA of the CDR3 is TGTGCCAGCAGTGAAGAGACAGGGTGGGATGAGCAGTTCTTC.

This chain uses TRBV29-1 with TRBJ2-1, with 10 nucleotides matching TRBD2. The CDR3 runs 16 residues. The germline CDR1 and CDR2 sequences are SQVTM and ANQGSEA. The V and J ends lost 0 bases and 0 bases, in that order; junction bases with no gene match: 2. The CDR3 coding sequence is TGCAGCGTTGAAGATCGGACTAGCGGCTCCTACAATGAGCAGTTCTTC. Translation: CSVEDRTSGSYNEQFF.